Each of the 21 T cell receptor beta chains below was sequenced from the same sample in a study of early T cells in non-severe SARS-CoV-2 infection. MiXCR, applied by TCRdb to the 5' RACE reads, yields one record per CDR3 protein. Here the sample spans tens of thousands of distinct CDR3 sequences, around 11% being singletons. The sample was whole blood. The receptors stem from an adult who was a healthcare worker with PCR-confirmed SARS-CoV-2 infection or an uninfected control (not recorded which).

V and J are TRBV7-9 and TRBJ2-5; possible D gene TRBD2, 5 bases. The germline V gene encodes CDR1 SEHNR and CDR2 FQNEAQ (reference sequence). The CDR3 covers 13 residues. V lost 2 bases, J lost 3 bases, and 7 bases lay in between. The CDR3 DNA sequence: TGTGCCAGCAGCTTATGGGGAGAAGAGACCCAGTACTTC. Translated, it gives CASSLWGEETQYF.

The CDR3 region is CASSVPGTQSYEQYF. For the CDR3, the DNA is TGTGCCAGCAGTGTACCGGGGACGCAATCCTACGAGCAGTACTTC. This chain joins TRBV28 and TRBJ2-7; D may correspond to TRBD1 or TRBD2 (5 bases each). The germline CDR1 and CDR2 sequences are MDHEN and SYDVKM. This CDR3 comprises 15 residues. V lost 5 bases to trimming and J lost 1 base, with 15 bases between them.

This clonotype was seen a handful of times. This chain connects TRBV7-6 to TRBJ2-3; 13 nucleotides line up with TRBD2. This CDR3 has 16 amino acids. Germline V gives CDR1 SGHVS, CDR2 FNYEAQ. With V trimmed by 5 bases and J by 4 bases, 6 bases remained unmatched. The CDR3 DNA reads TGTGCCAGCAGCCCCCGGACTAGCGGGAGCGCAGATACGCAGTATTTT. Encoded protein: CASSPRTSGSADTQYF.

The CDR3 coding sequence is TGTGCCAGCGTGTCCGGGACTAGCGGGACAGTAGGAGATACGCAGTATTTT. It is translated as CASVSGTSGTVGDTQYF. The chain combines TRBV28 with TRBJ2-3; TRBD2 agrees at 13 bases. The CDR3 is made up of 17 amino acids. The V and J ends lost 8 bases and 5 bases, in that order; junction bases with no gene match: 13. Germline CDR1 is MDHEN and CDR2 is SYDVKM.

The rearrangement joins TRBV5-1 to TRBJ2-1; TRBD2 aligns across 10 bases. Germline assignment: CDR1 SGHRS and CDR2 YFSETQ. This CDR3 has 16 residues. V trimming: 0 bases; J trimming: 8 bases; junction bases outside the gene matches: 8. The CDR3 DNA reads TGCGCCAGCAGCTTGGTGACGGGGACTAGCGCTTATGAGCAGTTCTTC. It translates to CASSLVTGTSAYEQFF.

The chain employs TRBV29-1 and TRBJ2-1; D call uncertain. CDR3 length equals 10 residues. CDR1 SQVTM and CDR2 ANQGSEA come from the germline V gene. The V and J ends lost 1 base and 10 bases respectively, with 5 bases between them. CDR3 bases: TGCAGCGTTGAAGTGACAGAGCAGTTCTTC. Translated: CSVEVTEQFF.

This rearrangement joins TRBV7-2 to TRBJ2-4, with D perhaps given as TRBD1 or TRBD2 (6 bases each). There are 15 residues in the CDR3. V lost 1 base and J 7 bases, leaving 14 bases between the germline ends. The germline CDR1 and CDR2 sequences are SGHTA and FQGNSA. The CDR3 loop is CASSLVGGMENIQYF. Here the CDR3 DNA reads TGTGCCAGCAGCTTAGTGGGGGGCATGGAGAACATTCAGTACTTC.

The rearrangement links TRBV9 to TRBJ1-3; D might be TRBD1 (6 bases). CDR3 length: 14 amino acids. CDR1 SGDLS and CDR2 YYNGEE come from the germline V gene. V lost 3 bases to trimming and J lost 2 bases, with 9 bases between them. CDR3 in DNA: TGTGCCAGCAGCGGCCGGACAGCTGGAAACACCATATATTTT. Translated: CASSGRTAGNTIYF.

Comment on this clonotype: The junction departs from the called germline gene at one end, perhaps through a read error. This rearrangement joins TRBV7-2 to TRBJ2-1; TRBD2 aligns across 8 bases. CDR3 length equals 15 residues. Germline V lookup: CDR1 SGHTA, CDR2 FQGNSA. The CDR3 sequence is CASSWTAGAWNGQFF. The CDR3 DNA sequence: TGTGCCAGCAGCTGGACAGCGGGAGCGTGGAATGGGCAGTTCTTC.

This clonotype was counted ten times or more. The chain has TRBV14 and TRBJ1-2; no clear D. This CDR3 is built from 15 residues. Germline V gives CDR1 SGHDN, CDR2 FVKESK. Deletions cut 5 bases from V and 2 bases from J, with 15 bases between. This CDR3 reads CASSSREGWNYGYTF. The DNA for the CDR3 is TGTGCCAGCAGCTCCCGAGAAGGGTGGAACTATGGCTACACCTTC.

This chain connects TRBV20-1 to TRBJ2-7, with 11 nucleotides matching TRBD2. There are 14 residues in the CDR3. Looked up from germline, CDR1 is DFQATT and CDR2 is SNEGSKA (reference sequence). V dropped 0 bases and J dropped 4; count of bases not matched to a gene: 2. The CDR3 region is CSARDPSGGYEQYF. In nucleotides, the CDR3 is TGCAGTGCTAGAGATCCTAGCGGGGGGTACGAGCAGTACTTC.

This clonotype has ten or more counts. V and J are TRBV15 and TRBJ2-7; D is possibly TRBD1 (7 bases). The CDR3 has 15 amino acids. Trimming took off 6 bases at V and 4 bases at J, with 19 bases between the two ends. Germline V gene lookup returns CDR1 LNHNV and CDR2 YYDKDF (reference sequence). The CDR3 sequence: CATSLMQGGAYEQYF. The CDR3 DNA is TGTGCCACCAGTTTAATGCAGGGGGGAGCGTACGAGCAGTACTTC.

This clonotype has ten or more counts. This chain links TRBV5-1 with TRBJ2-3, with D possibly matching TRBD2 (5 bases). Trimming shortened V by 7 bases and J by 2 bases, and 11 bases separated the two germline ends. The CDR3 totals 13 residues. Germline V CDR1 and CDR2: SGHRS, YFSETQ. For the CDR3, the DNA is TGCGCCAGCTCGTCGGGGAACACAGATACGCAGTATTTT. Translating gives CASSSGNTDTQYF. The entire variable domain, with the rest obtained from reference TRBV5-1 and TRBJ2-3, is as follows: KAGVTQTPRYLIKTRGQQVTLSCSPISGHRSVSWYQQTPGQGLQFLFEYFSETQRNKGNFPGRFSGRQFSNSRSEMNVSTLELGDSALYLCASSSGNTDTQYFGPGTRLTVL.

There are a few counts of this clonotype. The rearrangement links TRBV4-2 to TRBJ2-6; no clear D gene. The CDR3 consists of 17 residues. Germline CDR1 and CDR2: LGHNA and YNFKEQ. V gave up 1 base and J gave up 0 bases, with 10 bases separating them. The CDR3 spells CASSQARQISGANVLTF. As DNA, the CDR3 is TGTGCCAGCAGCCAAGCAAGACAAATCTCTGGGGCCAACGTCCTGACTTTC.

The chain employs TRBV12-3 or TRBV12-4 and TRBJ2-5; D is unresolved. V gave up 4 bases and J gave up 1 base, with 10 bases separating them. The CDR3 extends over 14 amino acids. In DNA, the CDR3 is TGTGCCAGCAGTTCTCGGCTCGCCCAAGAGACCCAGTACTTC. Protein product: CASSSRLAQETQYF.

In this sample, this clonotype turned up a few times. The chain recombines TRBV10-3 with TRBJ2-1; 9 bases are shared with TRBD2. This CDR3 is 17 amino acids long. Trimming removed 8 bases from V and 3 bases from J; junction bases left unmatched: 14. Germline lookup yields CDR1 ENHRY and CDR2 SYGVKD. Here the CDR3 reads CAIGRQGAGGDYNEQFF. The CDR3 nucleotides are TGTGCCATCGGGAGACAGGGAGCGGGAGGCGACTACAATGAGCAGTTCTTC.

This sequence joins TRBV20-1 and TRBJ2-7; 7 nucleotides agree with TRBD1. This CDR3 is 13 amino acids long. V was clipped by 6 bases and J by 0 bases; unmatched bases: 5. Germline CDR1 is DFQATT and CDR2 is SNEGSKA (reference sequence). The CDR3 sequence is CSASDRPSYEQYF. The CDR3 coding sequence is TGCAGTGCCTCGGACAGGCCCTCCTACGAGCAGTACTTC.

The chain uses TRBV28 and TRBJ2-1; 7 bases fit TRBD1. V was pared by 4 bases and J by 5 bases, with 8 bases of the junction left unmatched. The CDR3 extends over 15 amino acids. The germline V gene has CDR1 MDHEN and CDR2 SYDVKM. DNA of the CDR3: TGTGCCAGCAGTTCTCCGGGACAGACGAACAATGAGCAGTTCTTC. Translated: CASSSPGQTNNEQFF.

This clonotype was detected only a few times. CDR3 sequence: CASSLGVGSGNEQFF. The CDR3 bases are TGTGCCAGCAGCTTAGGTGTGGGATCGGGGAATGAGCAGTTCTTC. This chain uses TRBV7-9 with TRBJ2-1; D perhaps matches TRBD2 (5 bases). The CDR3 totals 15 residues. The germline V gene encodes CDR1 SEHNR and CDR2 FQNEAQ (reference sequence). V was trimmed by 1 base and J by 7 bases, leaving 14 bases between them.

This chain uses TRBV2 with TRBJ2-1; weak D call: TRBD1 (6 bases). CDR1 and CDR2 (germline): SNHLY, FYNNEI. This CDR3 region has 14 residues. The V gene lost 4 bases and the J gene lost 8 bases, with 15 bases spanning the gap. The CDR3 nucleotides read TGTGCCAGCAGTGTACAGGGAGTAGGGGATGAGCAGTTCTTC. Translation gives CASSVQGVGDEQFF. Looking up the rest from reference TRBV2 and TRBJ2-1 gives the full variable domain: EPEVTQTPSHQVTQMGQEVILRCVPISNHLYFYWYRQILGQKVEFLVSFYNNEISEKSEIFDDQFSVERPDGSNFTLKIRSTKLEDSAMYFCASSVQGVGDEQFFGPGTRLTVL.

Only a few counts were recorded for this clonotype. The chain uses TRBV2 and TRBJ2-3; TRBD2 agrees at 9 bases. J was trimmed by 2 bases and V by 7 bases; bases with no gene match: 7. The CDR3 length is 15 residues. CDR1 SNHLY and CDR2 FYNNEI come from the germline V gene. The CDR3 sequence is CASTKTSGFTDTQYF. As DNA, the CDR3 is TGTGCCAGCACCAAGACTAGCGGTTTCACAGATACGCAGTATTTT.